The subject of this entry is one TCR beta chain. As yet, its antigen is unknown. TCRdb redid the calling of the RT-PCR reads with MiXCR, one entry per CDR3 protein. The sample carries hundreds of thousands of distinct CDR3 sequences, approximately 15% recorded once. This entry belongs to a study of response to subunit inactivated influenza vaccine. Study-wide findings and caveats: Authors suggested few new T cells are recruited by each seasonal influenza vaccination.

The sequenced sample was PBMCs from blood, obtained 14 to 15 days before vaccination. The source is a man aged 45-65 years who received an inactivated influenza vaccine.

In nucleotides, the CDR3 is TGCGCCAGCAGCCGAGAGTTGTATAGCAATCAGCCCCAGCATTTT. The encoded protein is CASSRELYSNQPQHF. The rearrangement uses TRBV4-1 and TRBJ1-5, with D hard to call. This CDR3 has 15 amino acids. Per the germline V gene, CDR1 is MGHRA and CDR2 is YSYEKL. Trimming took off 4 bases at V and 0 bases at J, with 10 bases between the two ends.